This paragraph reports one TCR beta chain. The entry originates in a study of response to subunit inactivated influenza vaccine. TCRdb used MiXCR to reprocess the RT-PCR reads, holding one entry per CDR3 protein. The sample yields about 780,000 distinct CDR3 sequences, 18% seen once. Germline lookup yields CDR1 MNHEY and CDR2 SVGAGI. The CDR3 sequence is 14 residues long. V was shortened by 1 base and J by 8 bases, with 12 bases between the two germline ends. This sequence originates from a middle-aged man who received an inactivated influenza vaccine. V is TRBV6-5 and J is TRBJ2-1; D may correspond to TRBD1 or TRBD2 (5 bases each). The input for sequencing was PBMCs from blood, taken roughly 5 days after vaccination. This CDR3 reads CASSYFWGSHEQFF. DNA for the CDR3: TGTGCCAGCAGTTACTTCTGGGGGTCCCATGAGCAGTTCTTC.